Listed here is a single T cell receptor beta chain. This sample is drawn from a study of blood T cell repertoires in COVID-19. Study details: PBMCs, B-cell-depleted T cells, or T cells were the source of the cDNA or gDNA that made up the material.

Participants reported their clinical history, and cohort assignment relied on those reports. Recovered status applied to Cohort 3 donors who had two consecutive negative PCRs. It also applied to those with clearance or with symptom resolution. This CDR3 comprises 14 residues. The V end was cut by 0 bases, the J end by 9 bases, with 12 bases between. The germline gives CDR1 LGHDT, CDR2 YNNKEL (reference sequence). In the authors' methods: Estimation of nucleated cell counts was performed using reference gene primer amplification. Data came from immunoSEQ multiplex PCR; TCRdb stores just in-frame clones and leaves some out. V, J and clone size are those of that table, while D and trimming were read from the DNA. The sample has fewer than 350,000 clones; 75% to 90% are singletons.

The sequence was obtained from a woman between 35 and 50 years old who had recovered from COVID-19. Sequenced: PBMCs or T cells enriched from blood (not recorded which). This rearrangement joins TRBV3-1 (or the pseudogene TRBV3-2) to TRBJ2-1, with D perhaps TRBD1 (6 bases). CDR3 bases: TGTGCCAGCAGCCAAGACAGGGGATCTGGTGAGCAGTTCTTC. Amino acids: CASSQDRGSGEQFF.